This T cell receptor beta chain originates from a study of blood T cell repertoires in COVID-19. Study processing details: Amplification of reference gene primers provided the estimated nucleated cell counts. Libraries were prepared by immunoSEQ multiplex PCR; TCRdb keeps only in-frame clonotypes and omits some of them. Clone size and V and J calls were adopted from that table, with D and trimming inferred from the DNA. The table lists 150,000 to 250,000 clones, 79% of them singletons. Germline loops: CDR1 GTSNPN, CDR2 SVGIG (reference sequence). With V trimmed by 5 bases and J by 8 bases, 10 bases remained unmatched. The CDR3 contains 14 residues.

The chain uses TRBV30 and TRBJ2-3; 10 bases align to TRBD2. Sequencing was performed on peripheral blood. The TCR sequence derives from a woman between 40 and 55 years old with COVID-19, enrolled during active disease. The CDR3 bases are TGTGCCTGGGCTAGCGGGGGCCTTTCGGGTACGCAGTATTTT. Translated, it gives CAWASGGLSGTQYF.